This TCR beta chain was recovered during a study of cytomegalovirus exposure and HLA in healthy donors. Whole-study findings and limits: TCR beta V segments were, for the most part, productive about 87% or about 30% of the time in an earlier analysis. Several of the most significant clusters appeared, in a later analysis, to be linked to common viral pathogens. Later work found most CMV-associated TCR beta chains apparently HLA-restricted. TCR beta chain V- and J-gene trimming was linked, in a later analysis, to a missense variant in DCLRE1C.

To note about this clone: Antigen: not known.

The PCR ran on 60 Vbeta and 13 Jbeta primers. The data were produced by immunoSEQ multiplex PCR, yet TCRdb's version contains in-frame clones alone and is incomplete. The repertoire holds roughly 150,000 clones, with 65% to 85% as singletons. This CDR3 comprises 15 residues. V was cut by 3 bases and J by 1 base, with 11 bases left in between. Germline-derived CDR1 and CDR2 are SGHRS and YFSETQ. The sample taken for sequencing was PBMCs. The chain combines TRBV5-1 with TRBJ2-1; maybe TRBD1 (6 bases). This clonotype originated in a woman between 40 and 50 years old in good health and CMV-seropositive. CDR3 in amino acids: CASSSATGSYNEQFF. In DNA, the CDR3 is TGCGCCAGCAGCTCGGCAACAGGGTCCTACAATGAGCAGTTCTTC.